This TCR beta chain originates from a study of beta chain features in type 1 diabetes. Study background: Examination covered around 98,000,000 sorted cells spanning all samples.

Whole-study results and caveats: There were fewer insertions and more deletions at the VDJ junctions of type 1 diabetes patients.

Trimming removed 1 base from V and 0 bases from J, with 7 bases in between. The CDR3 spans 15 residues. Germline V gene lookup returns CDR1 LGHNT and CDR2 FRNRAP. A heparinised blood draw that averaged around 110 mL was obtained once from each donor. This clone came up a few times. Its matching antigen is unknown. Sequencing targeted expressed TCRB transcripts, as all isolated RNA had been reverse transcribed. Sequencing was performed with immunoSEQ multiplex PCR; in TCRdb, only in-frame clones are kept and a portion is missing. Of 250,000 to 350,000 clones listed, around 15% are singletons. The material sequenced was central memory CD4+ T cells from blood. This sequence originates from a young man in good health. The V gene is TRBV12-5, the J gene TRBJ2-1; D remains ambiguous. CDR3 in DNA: TGTGCTAGTGGTTTGGGATTAAGCTCCTACAATGAGCAGTTCTTC. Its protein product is CASGLGLSSYNEQFF.